This paragraph reports one T cell receptor beta chain. Its antigen is not identified. This entry comes from a study of Graves' ophthalmopathy and Graves' hyperthyroidism. Broader study findings: Cross-validated, the 13-signature model showed 87.88%/81.08% sensitivity/specificity, and 80%/75% in the test set.

Other autoimmune diseases, uncontrolled infections, pregnancy or lactation led to the exclusion of patients. Diagnoses were established from clinical symptoms, serum thyroxine, TRAb, thyroid ultrasound and orbital computed tomography. CDR1 and CDR2 (germline): ENHRY, SYGVKD. The CDR3 length is 14 residues. J gave up 6 bases and V 8 bases, and 8 bases lay outside the gene matches. The TCR beta CDR3 regions underwent amplification from RNA transcripts. The first-round RT-PCR employed HTBI primers together with the Qiagen OneStep RT-PCR kit. A multiplex PCR was then performed as the second round. MiXCR was run by TCRdb on the multiplex PCR reads, yielding one entry per CDR3 protein. The sample records around 1,000,000 distinct CDR3 sequences, 35% to 45% being singletons.

This TCR was sampled from an adult man with Graves' hyperthyroidism. V and J are TRBV10-3 and TRBJ2-3; 10 positions match TRBD1. Sequenced material: peripheral blood or thyroid tissue (not recorded which). The CDR3 reads CAIRRQGASDTQYF. The CDR3, as DNA: TGTGCCATCCGTAGACAGGGGGCATCGGATACGCAGTATTTT.